This T cell receptor (beta chain) appears in the sequencing data of a study of T cells after yellow fever vaccination (dated by TCRdb to about 2019). With regard to the full study: Libraries from fractions with low cell numbers were prepared with the SMART-Seq v4 Ultra Low Input RNA kit. To follow T-cell clones before and after both primary and booster YFV17D yellow fever vaccination, bulk TCR alpha and beta repertoires underwent longitudinal sequencing. Two healthy male donors, one aged 18 to 30 and one aged 30 to 40 years, were included in the cohort. Blood was drawn at multiple timepoints before and after primary and secondary immunization, with bulk PBMC replicates and cell subsets isolated. What the study reported, not specific to this receptor: FACS-sorted repertoires could contain abundant contaminating clonotypes from the bulk population, so computational filtering was required. The secondary T-cell response was found to be weaker but faster than the primary response, with a peak reached on day 5 rather than on day 15. A small share of clonotypes was detected in both CD4 and CD8 compartments, with the overlap likely arising from convergent recombination. After the booster, most clones that had expanded after primary vaccination were detected again (approximately 96% of CD4 and about 88% of CD8), suggesting broad maintenance of memory. Because the study included only a couple of donors, the extent to which the findings can be generalized is limited.

The table lists this clonotype with a few counts. Its antigen target is currently unknown. No quality values exist for individual bases; no much larger clone is one base distant. The CDR1 and CDR2 encoded by the germline V gene (reference sequence) are DFQATT and SNEGSKA. The CDR3 measures 14 amino acids from cysteine to phenylalanine. The DNA shown is the 42-base CDR3, in frame from base 1. V drops 3 bases and J drops 5 bases, leaving 16 bases in between. The treatment or condition label, as the study defines it: live attenuated yellow fever vaccine strain. At every blood-draw timepoint, two biological replicates of bulk PBMCs were collected. PBMCs were isolated from peripheral blood using a standard Ficoll-Paque protocol. TriZol was used to extract RNA from bulk PBMCs, from CD4 and CD8 fractions, and from dextramer-positive and dextramer-negative fractions. TCR cDNA was made using 5'RACE template switching, a step that added a universal primer site and unique molecular identifiers. cDNA synthesis was primed from both the TCR alpha and TCR beta constant segments. Libraries were amplified in two PCR steps, with sample barcodes and sequencing adapters added in the second step. Sequencing of libraries was done on Illumina HiSeq 2500 (2x100 bp) or NovaSeq (2x150 bp). The study's processing was this. MIGEC was used to demultiplex reads and collapse the reads into UMI consensus sequences, and MiXCR was used for V(D)J alignment. Vaccine-responding clonotypes were identified with edgeR using replicate PBMC samples, with FDR below 0.01 and a log2 fold change above 5 up to day 15 being required. Bulk clonotypes were assigned CD4 or CD8 identity according to which sequenced CD4 or CD8 repertoire held them at higher abundance. Starting from the raw public reads, TCRdb applied fastp trimming at Q25, assembled clones with MiXCR and retained in-frame beta chains. Every distinct CDR3 protein forms one entry, paired with its most common genes and DNA. TCRdb, rather than the study authors, made the V and J calls. The sample includes about 550,000 distinct CDR3 sequences, with about a fifth observed a single time. The top ten constitute roughly an eighth of the sample.

The sequence was collected from a man in his thirties or forties who received the YFV17D yellow fever vaccine. The specimen comprised PBMCs, sampled 15 days after the yellow fever booster vaccination. The chain is assembled from TRBV20-1 and TRBJ2-5; the D gene is not confidently resolved. The CDR3 region reads CSASLIAVAETQYF. At the DNA level, the sequence is TGCAGTGCTAGTTTAATTGCAGTGGCGGAGACCCAGTACTTC.